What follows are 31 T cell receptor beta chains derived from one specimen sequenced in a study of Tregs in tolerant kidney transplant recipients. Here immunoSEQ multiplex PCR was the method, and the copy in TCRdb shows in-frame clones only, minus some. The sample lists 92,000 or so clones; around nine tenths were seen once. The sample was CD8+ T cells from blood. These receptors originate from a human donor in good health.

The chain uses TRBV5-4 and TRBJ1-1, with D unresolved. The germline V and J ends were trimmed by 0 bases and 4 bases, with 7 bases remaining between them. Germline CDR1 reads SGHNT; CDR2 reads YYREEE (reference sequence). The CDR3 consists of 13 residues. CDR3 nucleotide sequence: TGTGCCAGCAGCTTGGACTGGGGCACTGAAGCTTTCTTT. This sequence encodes CASSLDWGTEAFF.

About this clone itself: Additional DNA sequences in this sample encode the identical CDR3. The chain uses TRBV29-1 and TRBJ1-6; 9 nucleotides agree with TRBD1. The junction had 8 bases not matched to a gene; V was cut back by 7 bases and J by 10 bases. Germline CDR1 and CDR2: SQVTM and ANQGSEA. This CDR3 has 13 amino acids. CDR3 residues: CSARTGESSPLHF. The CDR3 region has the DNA TGCAGCGCCCGGACAGGGGAAAGCTCACCCCTCCACTTT.

The CDR3 region has the DNA TGTGCCAGCAGCAGCGGACTGGGGAGCAATCAGCCCCAGCATTTT. The encoded protein is CASSSGLGSNQPQHF. The chain employs TRBV21-1 and TRBJ1-5. TRBV21-1 is a recognized pseudogene. The CDR3 has 15 residues.

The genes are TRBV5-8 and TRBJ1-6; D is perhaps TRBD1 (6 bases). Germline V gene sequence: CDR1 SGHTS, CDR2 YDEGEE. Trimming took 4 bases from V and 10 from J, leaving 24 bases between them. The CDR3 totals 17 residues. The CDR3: CASSLRGGVGSASPLHF. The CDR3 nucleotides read TGTGCCAGCAGCCTGAGGGGGGGGGTAGGAAGCGCCTCACCCCTCCACTTT.

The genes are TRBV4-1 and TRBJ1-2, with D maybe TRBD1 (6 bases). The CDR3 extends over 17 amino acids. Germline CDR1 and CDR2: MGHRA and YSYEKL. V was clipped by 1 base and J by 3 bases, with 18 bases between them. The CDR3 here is CASSQGGGQALHYGYTF. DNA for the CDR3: TGCGCCAGCAGCCAAGGAGGGGGGCAGGCTTTACACTATGGCTACACCTTC.

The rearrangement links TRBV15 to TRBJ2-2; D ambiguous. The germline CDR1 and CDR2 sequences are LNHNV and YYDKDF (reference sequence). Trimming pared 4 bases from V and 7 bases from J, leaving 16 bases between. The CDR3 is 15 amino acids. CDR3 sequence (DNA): TGTGCCACCAGCATTGACATGGGTCTTATCGGGGAGCTGTTTTTT. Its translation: CATSIDMGLIGELFF.

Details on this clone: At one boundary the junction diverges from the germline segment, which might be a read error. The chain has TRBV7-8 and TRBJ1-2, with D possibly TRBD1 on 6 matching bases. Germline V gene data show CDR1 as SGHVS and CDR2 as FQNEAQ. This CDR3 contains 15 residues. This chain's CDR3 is CASTLHGRGHYGYTF. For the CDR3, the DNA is TGTGCCAGCACCTTACACGGCAGGGGACACTATGGCTACACCTTC.

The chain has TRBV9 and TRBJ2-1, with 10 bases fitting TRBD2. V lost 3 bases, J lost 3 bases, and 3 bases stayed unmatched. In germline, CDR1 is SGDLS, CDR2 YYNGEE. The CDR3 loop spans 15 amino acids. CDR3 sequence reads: CASSDGLADYNEQFF. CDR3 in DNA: TGTGCCAGCAGCGATGGACTAGCGGACTACAATGAGCAGTTCTTC.

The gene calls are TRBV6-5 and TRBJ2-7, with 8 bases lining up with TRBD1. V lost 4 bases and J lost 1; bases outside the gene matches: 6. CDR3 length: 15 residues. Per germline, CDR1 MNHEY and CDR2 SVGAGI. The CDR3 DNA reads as TGTGCCAGCAGTTTGACAGGGGATGGATCCTACGAGCAGTACTTC. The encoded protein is CASSLTGDGSYEQYF.

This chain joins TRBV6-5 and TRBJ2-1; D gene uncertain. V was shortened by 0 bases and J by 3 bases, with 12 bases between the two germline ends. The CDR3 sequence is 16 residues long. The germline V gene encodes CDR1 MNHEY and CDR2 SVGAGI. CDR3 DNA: TGTGCCAGCAGTTACTCGGAAACCTACATCTACAATGAGCAGTTCTTC. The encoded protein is CASSYSETYIYNEQFF.

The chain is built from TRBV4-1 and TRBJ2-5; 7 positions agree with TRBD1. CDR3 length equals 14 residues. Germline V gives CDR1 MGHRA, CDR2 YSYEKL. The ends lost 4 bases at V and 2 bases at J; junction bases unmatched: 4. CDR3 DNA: TGCGCCAGCAGCCTCCGACAGGGACAAGAGACCCAGTACTTC. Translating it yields CASSLRQGQETQYF.

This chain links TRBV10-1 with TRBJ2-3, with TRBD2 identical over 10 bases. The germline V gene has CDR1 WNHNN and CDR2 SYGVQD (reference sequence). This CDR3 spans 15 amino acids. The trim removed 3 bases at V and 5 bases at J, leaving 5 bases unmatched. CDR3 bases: TGCGCCAGCAGTGATGGTAGCGGGGGGTTAGATACGCAGTATTTT. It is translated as CASSDGSGGLDTQYF.

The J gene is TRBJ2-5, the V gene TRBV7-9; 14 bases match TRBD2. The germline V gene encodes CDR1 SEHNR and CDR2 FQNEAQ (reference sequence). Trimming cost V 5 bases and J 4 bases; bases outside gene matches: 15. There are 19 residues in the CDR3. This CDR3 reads CASSLGTSGGFSERETQYF. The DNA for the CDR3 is TGTGCCAGCAGCCTCGGGACTAGCGGGGGCTTCTCGGAGCGAGAGACCCAGTACTTC.

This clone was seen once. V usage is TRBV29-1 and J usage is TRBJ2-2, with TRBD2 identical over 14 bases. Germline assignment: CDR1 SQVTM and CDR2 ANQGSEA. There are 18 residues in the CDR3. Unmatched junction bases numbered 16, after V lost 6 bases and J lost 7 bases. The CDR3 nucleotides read TGCAGCGTCCACGAAGAGAGGGGACTAGCGGGAGAGGACGGGGAGCTGTTTTTT. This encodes CSVHEERGLAGEDGELFF.

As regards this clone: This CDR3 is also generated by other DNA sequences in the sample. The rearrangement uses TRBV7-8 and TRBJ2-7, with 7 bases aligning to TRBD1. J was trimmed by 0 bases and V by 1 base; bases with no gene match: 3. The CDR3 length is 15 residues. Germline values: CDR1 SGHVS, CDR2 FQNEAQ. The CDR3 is CASSLGQGPSYEQYF. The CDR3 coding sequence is TGTGCCAGCAGCTTAGGACAGGGCCCCTCCTACGAGCAGTACTTC.

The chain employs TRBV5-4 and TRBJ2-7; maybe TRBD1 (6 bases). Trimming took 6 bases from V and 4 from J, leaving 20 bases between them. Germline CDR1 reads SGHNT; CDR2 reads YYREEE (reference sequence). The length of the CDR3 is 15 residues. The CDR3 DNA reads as TGTGCCAGCACCCCGGATCCGGGACACAATTACGAGCAGTACTTC. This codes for CASTPDPGHNYEQYF.

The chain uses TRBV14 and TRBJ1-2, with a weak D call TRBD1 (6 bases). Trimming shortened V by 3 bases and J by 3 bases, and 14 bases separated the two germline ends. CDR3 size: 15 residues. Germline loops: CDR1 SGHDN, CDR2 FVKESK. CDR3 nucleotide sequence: TGTGCCAGCAGCCATACCAACAGGGTTGACTATGGCTACACCTTC. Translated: CASSHTNRVDYGYTF.

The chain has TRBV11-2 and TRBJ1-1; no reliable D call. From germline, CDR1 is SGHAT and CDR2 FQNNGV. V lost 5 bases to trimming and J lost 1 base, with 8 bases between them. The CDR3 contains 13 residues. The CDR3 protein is CASSPSENTEAFF. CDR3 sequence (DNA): TGTGCCAGCAGCCCCAGCGAGAACACTGAAGCTTTCTTT.

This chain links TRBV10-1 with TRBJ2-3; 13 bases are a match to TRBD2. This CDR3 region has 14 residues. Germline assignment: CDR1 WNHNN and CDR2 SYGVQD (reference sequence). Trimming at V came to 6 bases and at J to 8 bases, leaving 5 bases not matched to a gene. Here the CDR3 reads CASSSGTSGTTQYF. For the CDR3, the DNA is TGCGCCAGCAGCTCCGGGACTAGCGGGACTACGCAGTATTTT.

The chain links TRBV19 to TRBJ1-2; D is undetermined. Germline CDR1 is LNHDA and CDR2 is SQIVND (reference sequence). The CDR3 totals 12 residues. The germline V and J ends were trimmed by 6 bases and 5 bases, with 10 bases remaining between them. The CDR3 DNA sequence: TGTGCCAGTAGCCCCGGGGTATATGGCTACACCTTC. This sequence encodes CASSPGVYGYTF.

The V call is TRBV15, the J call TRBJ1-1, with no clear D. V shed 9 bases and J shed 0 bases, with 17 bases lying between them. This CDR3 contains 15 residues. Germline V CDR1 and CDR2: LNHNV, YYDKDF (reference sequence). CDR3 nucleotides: TGTGCCACTTCCATTCCGGGTCGGATGAACACTGAAGCTTTCTTT. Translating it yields CATSIPGRMNTEAFF.

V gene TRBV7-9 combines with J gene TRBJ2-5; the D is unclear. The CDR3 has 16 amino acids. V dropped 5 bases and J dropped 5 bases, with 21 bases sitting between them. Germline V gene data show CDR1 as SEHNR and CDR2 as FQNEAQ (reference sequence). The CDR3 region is CASSPTPGVKRETQYF. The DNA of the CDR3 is TGTGCCAGCAGCCCGACGCCAGGAGTGAAACGGGAGACCCAGTACTTC.

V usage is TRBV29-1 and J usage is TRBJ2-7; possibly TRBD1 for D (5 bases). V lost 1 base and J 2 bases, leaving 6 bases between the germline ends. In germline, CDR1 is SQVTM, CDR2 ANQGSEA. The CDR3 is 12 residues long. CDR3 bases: TGCAGCGTTGAAGCAGGGCCCTACGAGCAGTACTTC. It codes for CSVEAGPYEQYF.

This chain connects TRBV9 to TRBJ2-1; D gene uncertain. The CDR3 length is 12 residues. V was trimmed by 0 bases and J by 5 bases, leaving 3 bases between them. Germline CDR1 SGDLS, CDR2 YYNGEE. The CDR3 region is CASSVVHNEQFF. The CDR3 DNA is TGTGCCAGCAGCGTAGTTCACAATGAGCAGTTCTTC.

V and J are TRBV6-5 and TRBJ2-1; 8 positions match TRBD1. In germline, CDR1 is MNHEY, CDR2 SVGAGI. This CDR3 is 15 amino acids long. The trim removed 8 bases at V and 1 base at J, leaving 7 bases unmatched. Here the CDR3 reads CASAHGQGSYNEQFF. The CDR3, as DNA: TGTGCCAGCGCCCATGGACAGGGATCCTACAATGAGCAGTTCTTC.

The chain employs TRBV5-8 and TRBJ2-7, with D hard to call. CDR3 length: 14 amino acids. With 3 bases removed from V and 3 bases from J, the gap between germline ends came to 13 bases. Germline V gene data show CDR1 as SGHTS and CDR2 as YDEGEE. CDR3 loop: CASSYQGIYYEQYF. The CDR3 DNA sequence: TGTGCCAGCAGCTATCAAGGGATTTACTACGAGCAGTACTTC.

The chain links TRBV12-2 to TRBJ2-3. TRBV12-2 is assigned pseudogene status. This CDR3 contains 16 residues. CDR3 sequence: CASRLAGRPGTDTQYF. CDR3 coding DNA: TGTGCAAGTCGCTTAGCGGGAAGGCCTGGCACAGATACGCAGTATTTT.

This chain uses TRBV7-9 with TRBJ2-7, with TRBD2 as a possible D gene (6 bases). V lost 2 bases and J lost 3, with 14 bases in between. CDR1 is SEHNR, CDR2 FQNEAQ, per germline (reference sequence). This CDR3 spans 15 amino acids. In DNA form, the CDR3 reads TGTGCCAGCAGCTTAACGCGGCAGGGAGGCTACGAGCAGTACTTC. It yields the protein CASSLTRQGGYEQYF.

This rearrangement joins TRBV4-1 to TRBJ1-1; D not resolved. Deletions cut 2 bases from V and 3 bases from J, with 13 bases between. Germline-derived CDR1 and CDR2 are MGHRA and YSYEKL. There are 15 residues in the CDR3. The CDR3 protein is CASSQTRASDTEAFF. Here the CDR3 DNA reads TGCGCCAGCAGCCAAACAAGGGCCTCGGACACTGAAGCTTTCTTT.

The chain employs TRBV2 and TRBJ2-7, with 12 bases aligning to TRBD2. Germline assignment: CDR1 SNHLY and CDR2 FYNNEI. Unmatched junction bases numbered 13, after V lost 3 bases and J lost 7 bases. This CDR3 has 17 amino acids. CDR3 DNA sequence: TGTGCCAGCAGTGACGGGCTAGCGGGGGGGCTTACGGATGAGCAGTACTTC. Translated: CASSDGLAGGLTDEQYF.

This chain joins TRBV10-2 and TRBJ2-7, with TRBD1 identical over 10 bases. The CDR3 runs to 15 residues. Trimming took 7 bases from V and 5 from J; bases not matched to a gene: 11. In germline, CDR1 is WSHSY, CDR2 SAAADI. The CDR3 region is CASIPTGTGDHEQYF. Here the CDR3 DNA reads TGCGCCAGCATTCCAACCGGGACAGGGGACCACGAGCAGTACTTC.